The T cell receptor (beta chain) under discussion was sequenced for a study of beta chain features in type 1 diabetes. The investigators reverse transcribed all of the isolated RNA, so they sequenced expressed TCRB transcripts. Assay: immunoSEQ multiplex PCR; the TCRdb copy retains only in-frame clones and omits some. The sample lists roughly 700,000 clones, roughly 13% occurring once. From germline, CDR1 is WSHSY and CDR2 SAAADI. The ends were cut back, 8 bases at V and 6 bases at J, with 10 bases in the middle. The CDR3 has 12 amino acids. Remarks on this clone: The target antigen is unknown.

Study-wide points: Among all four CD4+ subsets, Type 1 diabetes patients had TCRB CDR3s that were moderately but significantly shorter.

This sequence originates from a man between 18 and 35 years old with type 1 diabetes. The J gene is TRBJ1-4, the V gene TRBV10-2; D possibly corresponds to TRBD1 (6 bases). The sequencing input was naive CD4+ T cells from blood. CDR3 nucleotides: TGCGCCAGCCGGCCAGGGGATGAAAAACTGTTTTTT. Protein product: CASRPGDEKLFF.